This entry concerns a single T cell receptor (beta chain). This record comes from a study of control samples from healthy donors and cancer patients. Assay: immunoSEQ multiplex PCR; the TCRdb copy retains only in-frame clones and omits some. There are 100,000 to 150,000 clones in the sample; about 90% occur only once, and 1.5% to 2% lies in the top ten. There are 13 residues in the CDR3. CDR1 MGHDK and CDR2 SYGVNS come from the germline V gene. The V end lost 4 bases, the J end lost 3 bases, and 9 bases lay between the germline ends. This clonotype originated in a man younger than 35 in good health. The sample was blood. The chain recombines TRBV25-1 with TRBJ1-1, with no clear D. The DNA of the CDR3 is TGTGCCAGCAGTGTTGGACTGCACACTGAAGCTTTCTTT. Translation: CASSVGLHTEAFF.